Below are 30 T cell receptor beta chains sequenced from a single sample in a study of T cell changes during pregnancy in multiple sclerosis. Sequencing used immunoSEQ multiplex PCR; TCRdb keeps in-frame clones, though not all of them. This sample carries about 71,000 clones, just over 90% of them seen once, and the ten largest clones take roughly 1.2%. Sequencing used peripheral blood, obtained in the third trimester of pregnancy. The origin of the receptors is a female donor with multiple sclerosis, enrolled in a pregnancy study.

The rearrangement joins TRBV7-8 to TRBJ2-2; D is uncertain. Germline assignment: CDR1 SGHVS and CDR2 FQNEAQ. The V end was cut by 5 bases, the J end by 5 bases, with 9 bases between. The CDR3 runs 13 residues. As DNA, the CDR3 is TGTGCCAGCAGCCCCCTAGATACCGGGGAGCTGTTTTTT. Its protein product is CASSPLDTGELFF.

The chain joins TRBV15 to TRBJ2-7; possibly TRBD2 for D (5 bases). CDR1 and CDR2 (germline): LNHNV, YYDKDF (reference sequence). Trimming cost V 1 base and J 9 bases, with 7 bases left between them. The CDR3 length is 11 residues. The CDR3 loop reads CATSRVRGQYF. CDR3 nucleotides: TGTGCCACCAGCAGAGTACGGGGGCAGTACTTC.

This rearrangement joins TRBV19 to TRBJ2-2; 11 bases fit TRBD2. CDR1 and CDR2 from the germline V gene are LNHDA and SQIVND (reference sequence). The CDR3 consists of 16 residues. The junction had 8 bases not matched to a gene; V was cut back by 7 bases and J by 4 bases. CDR3 DNA: TGTGCCAGTACCCCATCCCTAGCGGGAGGCACCGGGGAGCTGTTTTTT. Its translation: CASTPSLAGGTGELFF.

J is TRBJ1-3 and V is TRBV6-6; 8 nucleotides line up with TRBD1. CDR1 is MNHNY and CDR2 is SVGAGI in the germline V gene (reference sequence). J gave up 4 bases and V 5 bases, and 7 bases lay outside the gene matches. The CDR3 spans 15 residues. CDR3 amino acids: CASSKQGGYGNTIYF. The CDR3 nucleotides are TGTGCCAGCAGTAAACAGGGGGGCTACGGAAACACCATATATTTT.

The chain recombines TRBV19 with TRBJ1-1; perhaps TRBD1 as D (5 bases). The germline CDR1 and CDR2 sequences are LNHDA and SQIVND (reference sequence). V lost 4 bases and J 1 base, leaving 13 bases between the germline ends. The CDR3 sequence is 15 residues long. CDR3 sequence: CASSRDLGENTEAFF. In DNA, the CDR3 is TGTGCCAGTAGTAGGGACTTGGGGGAGAACACTGAAGCTTTCTTT.

The chain is built from TRBV7-2 and TRBJ2-7; TRBD1 might be the D (6 bases). The CDR3 sequence is 13 residues long. V was clipped by 5 bases and J by 2 bases, with 10 bases between them. Germline-derived CDR1 and CDR2 are SGHTA and FQGNSA. The CDR3 region is CASSLDSAYEQYF. CDR3 sequence (DNA): TGTGCCAGCAGCCTGGACAGCGCCTACGAGCAGTACTTC. Based on the CDR3 plus reference TRBV7-2 and TRBJ2-7, the full variable domain is GAGVSQSPSNKVTEKGKDVELRCDPISGHTALYWYRQSLGQGLEFLIYFQGNSAPDKSGLPSDRFSAERTGGSVSTLTIQRTQQEDSAVYLCASSLDSAYEQYFGPGTRLTVT.

The rearrangement joins TRBV27 to TRBJ1-4, with D hard to call. The V gene's germline CDR1 is MNHEY and CDR2 SMNVEV (reference sequence). Trimming removed 6 bases at V and 5 bases at J, with 10 bases between. The CDR3 is 13 residues long. CDR3 DNA: TGTGCCAGCAGCCCGGGTCGAAATGAAAAACTGTTTTTT. Protein sequence: CASSPGRNEKLFF.

This clone was recorded at least ten times. This chain joins TRBV6-1 and TRBJ2-5, with 10 bases aligning to TRBD2. Germline V gene data show CDR1 as MNHNS and CDR2 as SASEGT. Trimming took 6 bases from V and 0 from J; bases not matched to a gene: 4. The CDR3 spans 15 residues. The CDR3 DNA sequence: TGTGCCAGCAGCCGGCTAGCGGGAGACCAAGAGACCCAGTACTTC. Translated, it gives CASSRLAGDQETQYF.

V usage is TRBV7-6 and J usage is TRBJ2-1; D remains ambiguous. The V and J ends lost 1 base and 6 bases respectively, with 7 bases between them. The CDR3 spans 13 residues. Germline V lookup: CDR1 SGHVS, CDR2 FNYEAQ. Here the CDR3 reads CASSLDGSNEQFF. The CDR3 bases are TGTGCCAGCAGCTTAGACGGTAGCAATGAGCAGTTCTTC.

The chain recombines TRBV5-6 with TRBJ2-7, with D possibly matching TRBD1 (5 bases). The germline CDR1 and CDR2 sequences are SGHDT and YYEEEE. V dropped 5 bases and J dropped 5 bases, with 20 bases sitting between them. The CDR3 contains 15 residues. CDR3 in DNA: TGTGCCAGCAGAAGATTGGGGCCCAACTTCCACGAGCAGTACTTC. It specifies CASRRLGPNFHEQYF.

There are a few counts of this clone. The gene calls are TRBV6-6 and TRBJ1-2, with 7 bases that match TRBD1. The CDR3 covers 15 residues. Per germline, CDR1 MNHNY and CDR2 SVGAGI (reference sequence). V lost 5 bases, J lost 2 bases, and 8 bases stayed unmatched. The CDR3, as DNA: TGTGCCAGCAGTCGGCGGGACAGCGAGAACTATGGCTACACCTTC. It encodes CASSRRDSENYGYTF.

The genes are TRBV13 and TRBJ2-7, with TRBD2 matching 8 bases. The CDR3 spans 14 residues. Per germline, CDR1 PRHDT and CDR2 FYEKMQ (reference sequence). Trimming took 5 bases from V and 2 from J; bases not matched to a gene: 5. The CDR3 coding sequence is TGTGCCAGCAGCCCCGGGGGGGGGCCCTACGAGCAGTACTTC. It translates to CASSPGGGPYEQYF.

The rearrangement joins TRBV7-2 to TRBJ2-7, with 9 nucleotides matching TRBD2. CDR1 is SGHTA, CDR2 FQGNSA, per germline. The V gene end was trimmed by 3 bases and the J gene end by 2 bases; junction bases not matched to a gene: 5. The CDR3 contains 15 residues. The CDR3 is CASSLERGVPYEQYF. The CDR3 nucleotides are TGTGCCAGCAGCTTGGAGCGGGGGGTTCCCTACGAGCAGTACTTC.

This clone showed up just once. The rearrangement uses TRBV19 and TRBJ1-5; possibly TRBD1 for D (5 bases). CDR3 length: 15 amino acids. V lost 3 bases, J lost 4 bases, and 13 bases lay in between. Germline values: CDR1 LNHDA, CDR2 SQIVND (reference sequence). CDR3 in amino acids: CASSIGAGQNQPQHF. In nucleotides, the CDR3 is TGTGCCAGTAGTATTGGGGCGGGGCAAAATCAGCCCCAGCATTTT.

J is TRBJ2-7 and V is TRBV27; D call uncertain. The CDR3 is 12 residues long. Trimming removed 0 bases from V and 3 bases from J, with 3 bases in between. Germline values: CDR1 MNHEY, CDR2 SMNVEV (reference sequence). CDR3 sequence (DNA): TGTGCCAGCAGTTTATCCGGCTACGAGCAGTACTTC. Protein product: CASSLSGYEQYF.

The chain couples TRBV5-1 to TRBJ2-5; 8 bases match TRBD1. The J segment lost 2 bases and the V segment lost 2 bases, leaving 5 bases of the junction unmatched. Germline V gives CDR1 SGHRS, CDR2 YFSETQ. The CDR3 is 15 residues long. CDR3 residues: CASSFGYRGQETQYF. CDR3 in DNA: TGCGCCAGCAGCTTTGGGTACAGGGGGCAAGAGACCCAGTACTTC.

The rearrangement uses TRBV7-9 and TRBJ2-1; tentatively, D is TRBD2 (6 bases). Trimming shortened V by 4 bases and J by 1 base, and 17 bases separated the two germline ends. CDR1 is SEHNR and CDR2 is FQNEAQ in the germline V gene (reference sequence). This CDR3 is 17 amino acids long. The CDR3 DNA is TGTGCCAGCAGCTCCCTCTCTAGCGTACCTTCCTACAATGAGCAGTTCTTC. Encoded protein: CASSSLSSVPSYNEQFF. Together with reference TRBV7-9 and TRBJ2-1, the CDR3 gives the full variable domain: DTGVSQNPRHKITKRGQNVTFRCDPISEHNRLYWYRQTLGQGPEFLTYFQNEAQLEKSRLLSDRFSAERPKGSFSTLEIQRTEQGDSAMYLCASSSLSSVPSYNEQFFGPGTRLTVL.

J is TRBJ2-2 and V is TRBV25-1; 7 positions match TRBD2. J gave up 6 bases and V 3 bases, and 10 bases lay outside the gene matches. Germline-derived CDR1 and CDR2 are MGHDK and SYGVNS. The CDR3 has 16 residues. The CDR3, as DNA: TGTGCCAGCAGTGACGGGGGGTGGGATCGCGCCGGGGAGCTGTTTTTT. Amino acid sequence: CASSDGGWDRAGELFF.

V usage is TRBV6-5 and J usage is TRBJ2-7, with D maybe TRBD1 (6 bases). Deletions cut 5 bases from V and 1 base from J, with 12 bases between. This CDR3 region has 14 residues. Germline V gene data show CDR1 as MNHEY and CDR2 as SVGAGI. Here the CDR3 DNA reads TGTGCCAGCAGTCCGGACAGACTTTCCTACGAGCAGTACTTC. It translates to CASSPDRLSYEQYF.

The chain joins TRBV28 to TRBJ1-4; a weak D match, TRBD1 (5 bases). Germline-derived CDR1 and CDR2 are MDHEN and SYDVKM. The CDR3 length is 16 residues. V was clipped by 5 bases and J by 4 bases, with 17 bases between them. Here the CDR3 reads CASSGGTRVHNEKLFF. The CDR3 coding sequence is TGTGCCAGCAGTGGCGGGACTCGTGTTCATAATGAAAAACTGTTTTTT.

This clone was seen once. The chain combines TRBV9 with TRBJ2-1; 8 nucleotides agree with TRBD1. Germline CDR1 SGDLS, CDR2 YYNGEE. After removal of 4 bases from V and 7 bases from J, the junction contained 7 bases not matched to a gene. The CDR3 has 14 amino acids. The CDR3 region is CASSPGQGRNEQFF. The CDR3, as DNA: TGTGCCAGCAGCCCAGGACAGGGACGAAATGAGCAGTTCTTC.

V usage is TRBV7-8 and J usage is TRBJ2-7, with 8 nucleotides matching TRBD1. The CDR3 sequence is 12 residues long. Per germline, CDR1 SGHVS and CDR2 FQNEAQ. J gave up 2 bases and V 9 bases, and 3 bases lay outside the gene matches. The CDR3 nucleotides are TGTGCCAGTTCAGGGGGCCCCTACGAGCAGTACTTC. Its protein product is CASSGGPYEQYF.

The chain couples TRBV10-3 to TRBJ2-3; D ambiguous. Looked up from germline, CDR1 is ENHRY and CDR2 is SYGVKD. This CDR3 has 17 residues. V shed 8 bases and J shed 1 base, with 22 bases lying between them. The chain's CDR3 is CAISSGSPPSRTDTQYF. The DNA for the CDR3 is TGTGCCATCTCTTCCGGGTCCCCACCATCCCGCACAGATACGCAGTATTTT.

V gene TRBV4-1 combines with J gene TRBJ2-3, with TRBD2 identical over 10 bases. The CDR3 consists of 15 residues. CDR1 and CDR2 from the germline V gene are MGHRA and YSYEKL. J lost 5 bases, V lost 2 bases, and 4 bases had no gene match. The CDR3: CASSQSIAGGDTQYF. The CDR3 DNA sequence: TGCGCCAGCAGCCAATCGATAGCGGGAGGAGATACGCAGTATTTT.

The chain links TRBV5-1 to TRBJ2-1, with D possibly being TRBD2 (5 bases). The CDR3 sequence is 15 residues long. Per germline, CDR1 SGHRS and CDR2 YFSETQ. Trimming removed 4 bases at V and 3 bases at J, with 14 bases between. The CDR3 is CASSPDSAFYNEQFF. CDR3 nucleotides: TGCGCCAGCAGCCCGGACTCGGCGTTCTACAATGAGCAGTTCTTC.

CDR3 in amino acids: CASSLTGGGYGYTF. The CDR3 coding sequence is TGCGCCAGCAGCTTGACAGGGGGAGGCTATGGCTACACCTTC. The chain couples TRBV5-1 to TRBJ1-2; 8 bases line up with TRBD1. This CDR3 spans 14 amino acids. The V segment lost 1 base and the J segment 4 bases; nucleotides outside the gene matches: 3. Germline V lookup: CDR1 SGHRS, CDR2 YFSETQ.

This rearrangement joins TRBV6-5 to TRBJ2-7; D uncertain. The CDR3 sequence is 13 residues long. Germline CDR1 and CDR2: MNHEY and SVGAGI. V was shortened by 0 bases and J by 3 bases, with 6 bases between the two germline ends. CDR3 nucleotide sequence: TGTGCCAGCAGTTACTCCCTATACTACGAGCAGTACTTC. It specifies CASSYSLYYEQYF.

On this clone itself: Sequence at one end of the junction differs from germline and may be a read error. The chain uses TRBV7-7 and TRBJ2-3; 7 bases agree with TRBD1. The CDR3 consists of 14 residues. The germline V gene has CDR1 SSHAT and CDR2 FNYEAQ (reference sequence). In nucleotides, the CDR3 is TGTGCTAGCAGCAGGGACAGTGGGGCGGATACGCAGTATTTT. It specifies CASSRDSGADTQYF.

The chain uses TRBV10-1 and TRBJ2-3, with TRBD2 as a possible D gene (6 bases). There are 14 residues in the CDR3. Germline V gene data show CDR1 as WNHNN and CDR2 as SYGVQD (reference sequence). V lost 2 bases and J lost 6, with 12 bases in between. CDR3 nucleotide sequence: TGCGCCAGCAGTGAGCAAGGGACTGAGGATACGCAGTATTTT. This encodes CASSEQGTEDTQYF.

In DNA, the CDR3 is TGTGCCAGCAGCGTCTCAGCGGGTAAAGGCGAAAAACTGTTTTTT. Its protein is CASSVSAGKGEKLFF. V usage is TRBV7-2 and J usage is TRBJ1-4; no reliable D call. The CDR3 spans 15 residues. The V gene lost 5 bases and the J gene lost 8 bases, with 18 bases spanning the gap. CDR1 is SGHTA, CDR2 FQGNSA, per germline.